This record covers a single T cell receptor (beta chain). The germline V gene encodes CDR1 SGHAT and CDR2 FQDESV (reference sequence). The CDR3 totals 14 residues. Trimming left V 3 bases short and J 4 bases short, with 10 bases between. The use of a sample-barcoded 5' primer and a J-beta primer mix characterized a second PCR of roughly 7 to 11 cycles. TCRdb reprocessed the 5' RACE reads with MiXCR, giving one entry per CDR3 protein. The profile covers about 1.8 million distinct CDR3 sequences, with around half appearing a single time and 2.1% taken by the ten largest. These data belong to a study of blood T cells in healthy people across ages.

The sequencing sample was made of blood. The J gene is TRBJ2-1, the V gene TRBV11-1; D possibly matches TRBD1 or TRBD2 (5 bases each). The clonotype was recovered from a woman between 40 and 55 years old in good health. CDR3 residues: CASSFGAEYNEQFF. The CDR3 coding sequence is TGTGCCAGCAGCTTCGGGGCAGAATACAATGAGCAGTTCTTC.